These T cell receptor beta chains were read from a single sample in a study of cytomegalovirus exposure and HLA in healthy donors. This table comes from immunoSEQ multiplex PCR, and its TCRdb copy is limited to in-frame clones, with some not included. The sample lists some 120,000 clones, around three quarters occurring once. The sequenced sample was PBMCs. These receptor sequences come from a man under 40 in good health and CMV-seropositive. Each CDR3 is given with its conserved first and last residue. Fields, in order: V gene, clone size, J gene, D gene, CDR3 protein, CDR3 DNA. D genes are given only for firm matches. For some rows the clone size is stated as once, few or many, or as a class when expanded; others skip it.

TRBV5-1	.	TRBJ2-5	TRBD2	CASSLPRLAGGNKETQYF	TGCGCCAGCAGCTTGCCCAGACTAGCGGGGGGGAATAAAGAGACCCAGTACTTC
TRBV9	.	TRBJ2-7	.	CASSVAPYLGYEQYF	TGTGCCAGCAGCGTAGCCCCCTATCTCGGCTACGAGCAGTACTTC
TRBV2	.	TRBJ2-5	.	CASVRERLETQYF	TGTGCCAGTGTAAGGGAGCGGTTGGAGACCCAGTACTTC
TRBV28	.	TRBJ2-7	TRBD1	CASILATGIDEQYF	TGTGCCAGCATTCTCGCGACAGGGATAGACGAGCAGTACTTC
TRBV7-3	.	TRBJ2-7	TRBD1	CASSLDRGWEQYF	TGTGCCAGCAGCTTAGACAGGGGATGGGAGCAGTACTTC
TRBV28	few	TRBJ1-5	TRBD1	CASSSRTGVPTRQPQHF	TGTGCCAGCAGTTCTCGGACAGGGGTCCCCACACGACAGCCCCAGCATTTT
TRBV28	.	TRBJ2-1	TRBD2	CASSTPGASGGIGEQFF	TGTGCCAGCAGTACCCCGGGGGCTAGCGGGGGGATAGGTGAGCAGTTCTTC
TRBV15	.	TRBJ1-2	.	CATSRAGVAYGYTF	TGTGCCACCAGCAGAGCAGGCGTGGCCTATGGCTACACCTTC
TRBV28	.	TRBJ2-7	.	CASSRTYEQYF	TGTGCCAGCAGTCGTACCTACGAGCAGTACTTC
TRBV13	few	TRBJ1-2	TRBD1	CASSTRQGPTNYGYTF	TGTGCCAGCAGCACCCGACAGGGGCCCACTAACTATGGCTACACCTTC
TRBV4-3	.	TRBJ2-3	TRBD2	CASSQRLATDTQYF	TGCGCCAGCAGCCAGAGACTAGCGACAGATACGCAGTATTTT
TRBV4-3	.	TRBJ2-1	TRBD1	CASSQTGQAVSYNEQFF	TGCGCCAGCAGCCAAACAGGACAGGCTGTCTCCTACAATGAGCAGTTCTTC
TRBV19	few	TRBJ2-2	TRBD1	CASRLGQANTGELFF	TGTGCCAGTAGATTGGGACAGGCCAACACCGGGGAGCTGTTTTTT
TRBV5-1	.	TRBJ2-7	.	CASSLVVSSYEQYF	TGCGCCAGCAGCTTGGTCGTCAGTTCCTACGAGCAGTACTTC
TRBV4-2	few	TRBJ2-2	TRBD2	CASSQDPGGPTGELFF	TGTGCCAGCAGCCAAGATCCGGGGGGGCCCACCGGGGAGCTGTTTTTT
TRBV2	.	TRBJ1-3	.	CATQEGNSGNTIYF	TGTGCCACCCAGGAGGGGAACTCTGGAAACACCATATATTTT
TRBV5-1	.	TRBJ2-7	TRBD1	CASTKDRGRGYEQYF	TGCGCCAGCACCAAGGACAGGGGGCGGGGCTACGAGCAGTACTTC
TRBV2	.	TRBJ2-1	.	CASSDMAGWQFF	TGTGCCAGCAGTGATATGGCAGGGTGGCAGTTCTTC